Following are 23 T cell receptor beta chains from one sample sequenced in a study of CD8 T cells in ankylosing spondylitis. MiXCR, run by TCRdb on the 5' RACE reads, gives a single entry per CDR3 protein. The sample lists fewer than 250,000 distinct CDR3 sequences; over 9.5% were seen once. Material: blood, either unsorted or a sorted T cell fraction (not recorded which). The receptors were sampled from a male donor with ankylosing spondylitis or in good health (not recorded which).

This clonotype was found many times. This chain joins TRBV7-8 and TRBJ2-3; 7 bases agree with TRBD2. This CDR3 has 15 residues. Per the germline V gene, CDR1 is SGHVS and CDR2 is FQNEAQ. V lost 4 bases, J lost 0 bases, and 4 bases stayed unmatched. The CDR3: CASSWASGSTDTQYF. The CDR3 nucleotides read TGTGCCAGCAGCTGGGCTAGCGGTAGCACAGATACGCAGTATTTT.

This clonotype was counted at least ten times. The V call is TRBV29-1, the J call TRBJ1-1; D is unresolved. Trimming took off 8 bases at V and 3 bases at J, with 13 bases between the two ends. The CDR3 has 12 amino acids. The germline V gene encodes CDR1 SQVTM and CDR2 ANQGSEA. The CDR3 sequence is CSTQEGDTEAFF. In DNA, the CDR3 is TGCAGCACACAAGAGGGAGACACTGAAGCTTTCTTT.

The table lists this clonotype with many counts. The J gene is TRBJ2-7, the V gene TRBV10-3; D gene unclear. V lost 4 bases to trimming and J lost 2 bases, with 9 bases between them. Germline V gene sequence: CDR1 ENHRY, CDR2 SYGVKD. This CDR3 contains 13 residues. CDR3 nucleotide sequence: TGTGCCATCAGTGCCAGAGACCCCTACGAGCAGTACTTC. It specifies CAISARDPYEQYF.

This clonotype was found a few times. V gene TRBV10-2 combines with J gene TRBJ1-5, with D perhaps matching TRBD1 (6 bases). This CDR3 has 14 amino acids. V lost 4 bases, J lost 2 bases, and 9 bases lay in between. Germline CDR1 is WSHSY and CDR2 is SAAADI. The CDR3 loop reads CASSGSGGNQPQHF. CDR3 in DNA: TGCGCCAGCAGTGGCTCAGGGGGCAATCAGCCCCAGCATTTT.

At least ten counts were recorded for this clonotype. The chain combines TRBV27 with TRBJ1-2; unclear D gene. This CDR3 is 13 amino acids long. CDR1 is MNHEY and CDR2 is SMNVEV in the germline V gene (reference sequence). V was trimmed by 3 bases and J by 3 bases, leaving 8 bases between them. This CDR3 is CASSFVGDYGYTF. As DNA, the CDR3 is TGTGCCAGCAGTTTCGTGGGTGACTATGGCTACACCTTC.

Many counts were recorded for this clonotype. The CDR3 loop reads CASSLGGDTAYEQYF. The CDR3 DNA is TGTGCCAGCAGTTTAGGCGGGGATACCGCCTACGAGCAGTACTTC. The rearrangement joins TRBV12-3 or TRBV12-4 to TRBJ2-7, with D maybe TRBD2 (6 bases). CDR3 length: 15 amino acids. The V end was cut by 1 base, the J end by 2 bases, with 12 bases between.

This clonotype was detected many times. V usage is TRBV6-1 and J usage is TRBJ2-7, with a weak D call TRBD2 (6 bases). Germline loops: CDR1 MNHNS, CDR2 SASEGT. There are 16 residues in the CDR3. V shed 5 bases and J shed 2 bases, with 19 bases lying between them. This CDR3 is CASSPLIGRGAYEQYF. CDR3 DNA: TGTGCCAGCAGTCCCCTAATCGGGAGAGGCGCCTACGAGCAGTACTTC.

This clonotype came up a few times. The V gene is TRBV11-3, the J gene TRBJ1-1; no firm D call. The length of the CDR3 is 13 residues. V lost 4 bases and J 0 bases, leaving 6 bases between the germline ends. Per germline, CDR1 SGHNT and CDR2 YENEEA. CDR3 loop: CASSWVMNTEAFF. The CDR3 bases are TGTGCCAGCAGCTGGGTGATGAACACTGAAGCTTTCTTT.

This clonotype was counted a few times. The gene calls are TRBV7-8 and TRBJ2-5; D might be TRBD2 (5 bases). V was cut by 5 bases and J by 1 base, with 14 bases left in between. The V gene's germline CDR1 is SGHVS and CDR2 FQNEAQ. CDR3 length equals 15 residues. CDR3 bases: TGTGCCAGCAGCCCCGGGCCGGGGTTCCAAGAGACCCAGTACTTC. As protein: CASSPGPGFQETQYF. The full variable domain, with the rest looked up from reference TRBV7-8 and TRBJ2-5, is GAGVSQSPRYKVAKRGQDVALRCDPISGHVSLFWYQQALGQGPEFLTYFQNEAQLDKSGLPSDRFFAERPEGSVSTLKIQRTQQEDSAVYLCASSPGPGFQETQYFGPGTRLLVL.

There are a few counts of this clonotype. The V call is TRBV28, the J call TRBJ1-6, with D uncertain. Germline-derived CDR1 and CDR2 are MDHEN and SYDVKM. The CDR3 totals 11 residues. Trimming stripped 6 bases from V and 8 bases from J, with 5 bases between. Written as DNA, the CDR3 is TGTGCCAGCAGGGGAGATTCACCCCTCCACTTT. Translated, it gives CASRGDSPLHF.

The chain joins TRBV20-1 to TRBJ1-5; TRBD1 is a possible D gene (5 bases). Trimming removed 2 bases at V and 6 bases at J, with 20 bases between. CDR1 is DFQATT, CDR2 SNEGSKA, per germline (reference sequence). The CDR3 runs to 16 residues. The CDR3 sequence is CSARPRRTGGGQPQHF. CDR3 in DNA: TGCAGTGCTAGACCCAGAAGGACCGGTGGGGGTCAGCCCCAGCATTTT.

This clonotype showed up many times. The chain joins TRBV12-3 or TRBV12-4 to TRBJ2-4; 9 bases agree with TRBD1. The CDR3 is 14 amino acids. J was trimmed by 4 bases and V by 6 bases; bases with no gene match: 4. CDR3 sequence reads: CASSPGQGKNIQYF. The CDR3 bases are TGTGCCAGCAGCCCTGGACAGGGGAAAAACATTCAGTACTTC.

Many counts were recorded for this clonotype. This chain connects TRBV5-6 to TRBJ2-5, with 9 positions matching TRBD2. The V gene's germline CDR1 is SGHDT and CDR2 YYEEEE. The CDR3 length is 17 residues. J was trimmed by 5 bases and V by 3 bases; bases with no gene match: 14. In nucleotides, the CDR3 is TGTGCCAGCAGCTCCTTCCAAGCGGGGGGCGGTAGGGAGACCCAGTACTTC. Residues: CASSSFQAGGGRETQYF. Full variable domain (outside the CDR3, taken from reference TRBV5-6 and TRBJ2-5): DAGVTQSPTHLIKTRGQQVTLRCSPKSGHDTVSWYQQALGQGPQFIFQYYEEEERQRGNFPDRFSGHQFPNYSSELNVNALLLGDSALYLCASSSFQAGGGRETQYFGPGTRLLVL.

This clonotype has at least ten counts. The chain couples TRBV20-1 to TRBJ1-2, with D tentatively TRBD1 (5 bases). The CDR3 sequence is 14 residues long. Per the germline V gene, CDR1 is DFQATT and CDR2 is SNEGSKA (reference sequence). The V and J ends lost 5 bases and 4 bases respectively, with 17 bases between them. CDR3 in DNA: TGCAGTGCTCCTACAGGTCGGCGCCCCTATGGCTACACCTTC. This codes for CSAPTGRRPYGYTF.

This clonotype was recorded many times. The chain couples TRBV5-1 to TRBJ1-1; a possible D gene is TRBD1 (6 bases). Germline V gene lookup returns CDR1 SGHRS and CDR2 YFSETQ. The CDR3 is made up of 14 amino acids. Between the trimmed V and J ends, which lost 7 bases and 0 bases, there was a span of 13 bases. DNA for the CDR3: TGCGCCAGCGCTAAGGGACAAATGAACACTGAAGCTTTCTTT. As protein: CASAKGQMNTEAFF.

The chain combines TRBV11-2 with TRBJ2-7; the match to TRBD1 covers 8 bases. The germline V gene encodes CDR1 SGHAT and CDR2 FQNNGV. The V gene end was trimmed by 3 bases and the J gene end by 6 bases; junction bases not matched to a gene: 10. CDR3 size: 15 residues. As DNA, the CDR3 is TGTGCCAGCAGCTTCGGACAGGGAGGTCCTTTCGAGCAGTACTTC. Translation: CASSFGQGGPFEQYF.

The table lists this clonotype with many counts. The genes are TRBV29-1 and TRBJ2-3, with D unresolved. The germline V gene encodes CDR1 SQVTM and CDR2 ANQGSEA. Trimming took off 6 bases at V and 7 bases at J, with 11 bases between the two ends. The CDR3 covers 11 residues. The CDR3 DNA sequence: TGCAGCGTCGACCGGAAAAATACGCAGTATTTT. This translates into CSVDRKNTQYF.

This clonotype occurred a few times. The chain uses TRBV28 and TRBJ2-7; D may be TRBD1 or TRBD2 (6 bases each). This CDR3 has 15 amino acids. The V gene lost 3 bases and the J gene lost 2 bases, with 14 bases spanning the gap. Germline V CDR1 and CDR2: MDHEN, SYDVKM. CDR3 amino acids: CASSLIGGIAYEQYF. The CDR3 DNA follows: TGTGCCAGCAGTTTGATCGGGGGCATAGCCTACGAGCAGTACTTC.

This clonotype was seen many times. This chain joins TRBV12-3 or TRBV12-4 and TRBJ1-3, with 7 bases that match TRBD1. The CDR3 is 16 amino acids. The V and J ends lost 5 bases and 2 bases, in that order; junction bases with no gene match: 9. CDR3 loop: CASSPTRQGTGNTIYF. DNA for the CDR3: TGTGCCAGCAGTCCAACTCGACAGGGAACTGGAAACACCATATATTTT.

This clonotype was observed at least ten times. This chain joins TRBV10-3 and TRBJ2-3; TRBD1 might be the D (5 bases). From germline, CDR1 is ENHRY and CDR2 SYGVKD. This CDR3 contains 13 residues. V lost 10 bases and J 2 bases, leaving 13 bases between the germline ends. The DNA of the CDR3 is TGTGCCACCACGGACACCCTCACAGATACGCAGTATTTT. This codes for CATTDTLTDTQYF.

This clonotype was picked up a small number of times. The chain uses TRBV7-2 and TRBJ2-5; 8 bases agree with TRBD1. V gave up 5 bases and J gave up 3 bases; unmatched junction bases: 11. Germline CDR1 reads SGHTA; CDR2 reads FQGNSA. This CDR3 comprises 16 residues. CDR3 coding DNA: TGTGCCAGCAGCCCCGACAGGGGTAATTGGGAAGAGACCCAGTACTTC. This encodes CASSPDRGNWEETQYF.

This clonotype was detected ten times or more. J is TRBJ1-2 and V is TRBV20-1, with D unresolved. This CDR3 has 13 residues. Germline V gene sequence: CDR1 DFQATT, CDR2 SNEGSKA (reference sequence). V dropped 3 bases and J dropped 3 bases, with 11 bases sitting between them. CDR3 in amino acids: CSARSLDHYGYTF. CDR3 sequence (DNA): TGCAGTGCTAGGTCCCTGGACCACTATGGCTACACCTTC.

This clonotype appeared many times. V is TRBV2 and J is TRBJ2-1; unclear D gene. The CDR3 consists of 11 residues. Trimming pared 6 bases from V and 6 bases from J, leaving 6 bases between. Germline assignment: CDR1 SNHLY and CDR2 FYNNEI. CDR3 sequence reads: CASSVSNEQFF. In DNA, the CDR3 is TGTGCCAGCAGCGTTAGCAATGAGCAGTTCTTC.